These 20 T cell receptor beta chains came from one sample sequenced in a study of blood T cell repertoires in COVID-19. The repertoire was sequenced with immunoSEQ multiplex PCR; TCRdb's copy has only in-frame clones and lacks some. Among about 75,000 clones, roughly 90% were seen once, and the ten largest hold less than 9%. The sequenced sample consisted of peripheral blood. The receptor set was obtained from a human donor in a cohort sampled during active COVID-19.

This sequence joins TRBV7-8 and TRBJ1-5, with D maybe TRBD1 (6 bases). V dropped 1 base and J dropped 7 bases, with 11 bases sitting between them. Germline-derived CDR1 and CDR2 are SGHVS and FQNEAQ. The CDR3 sequence is 14 residues long. CDR3 sequence (DNA): TGTGCCAGCAGCTTAGAACAGGGCGAACAGCCCCAGCATTTT. It is translated as CASSLEQGEQPQHF.

The chain combines TRBV7-2 with TRBJ2-5, with 14 bases matching TRBD2. V lost 1 base and J lost 6; bases outside the gene matches: 4. The CDR3 totals 16 residues. The germline CDR1 and CDR2 sequences are SGHTA and FQGNSA. CDR3: CASSLGLAGGQQTQYF. For the CDR3, the DNA is TGTGCCAGCAGCTTAGGACTAGCGGGGGGGCAGCAGACCCAGTACTTC. The full variable domain, its missing parts supplied by reference TRBV7-2 and TRBJ2-5, is GAGVSQSPSNKVTEKGKDVELRCDPISGHTALYWYRQSLGQGLEFLIYFQGNSAPDKSGLPSDRFSAERTGGSVSTLTIQRTQQEDSAVYLCASSLGLAGGQQTQYFGPGTRLLVL.

The V gene is TRBV6-1, the J gene TRBJ1-5; a weak D match, TRBD1 (5 bases). The CDR3 covers 17 residues. The V end lost 4 bases, the J end lost 2 bases, and 18 bases lay between the germline ends. The V gene's germline CDR1 is MNHNS and CDR2 SASEGT. The CDR3 coding sequence is TGTGCCAGCAGTGGGAGGGAGGGCAGGGACCGCAATCAGCCCCAGCATTTT. As protein: CASSGREGRDRNQPQHF.

The chain combines TRBV6-2 or TRBV6-3 with TRBJ2-3, with 7 bases matching TRBD2. The CDR3 consists of 16 residues. CDR1 is MNHEY and CDR2 is SVGEGT in the germline V gene. Germline trimming cut 6 bases from V and 5 bases from J; bases unmatched to any gene: 14. CDR3 protein: CASSRPLAAVGDTQYF. The CDR3 nucleotides are TGTGCCAGCAGCCGACCCCTAGCGGCGGTTGGAGATACGCAGTATTTT.

The chain uses TRBV3-1 (or the pseudogene TRBV3-2) and TRBJ1-1, with 8 positions matching TRBD1. The CDR3 loop spans 14 amino acids. Germline V gene lookup returns CDR1 LGHDT and CDR2 YNNKEL (reference sequence). J was trimmed by 5 bases and V by 3 bases; bases with no gene match: 5. CDR3 residues: CASSQKWTGTEAFF. Written as DNA, the CDR3 is TGTGCCAGCAGCCAGAAATGGACAGGGACTGAAGCTTTCTTT.

V is TRBV28 and J is TRBJ2-5, with TRBD2 as a possible D gene (7 bases). With 4 bases removed from V and 2 bases from J, the gap between germline ends came to 14 bases. This CDR3 contains 15 residues. CDR1 and CDR2 from the germline V gene are MDHEN and SYDVKM. This CDR3 is CASSSGGAGQETQYF. The CDR3 DNA reads as TGTGCCAGCAGTTCTGGGGGGGCCGGGCAAGAGACCCAGTACTTC. The full variable domain, rest sourced from reference TRBV28 and TRBJ2-5, is DVKVTQSSRYLVKRTGEKVFLECVQDMDHENMFWYRQDPGLGLRLIYFSYDVKMKEKGDIPEGYSVSREKKERFSLILESASTNQTSMYLCASSSGGAGQETQYFGPGTRLLVL.

The chain uses TRBV5-5 and TRBJ1-4, with D perhaps matching TRBD1 (5 bases). This CDR3 region has 15 residues. The V end was cut by 1 base, the J end by 4 bases, with 11 bases between. Germline loops: CDR1 SGHKS, CDR2 YYEKEE (reference sequence). CDR3 residues: CASSLFGGGNEKLFF. The CDR3 nucleotides are TGTGCCAGCAGCTTGTTCGGGGGAGGTAATGAAAAACTGTTTTTT.

The V and J genes are TRBV29-1 and TRBJ2-6, with a possible D match to TRBD1 (6 bases). Trimming removed 4 bases at V and 0 bases at J, with 10 bases between. Germline CDR1 SQVTM, CDR2 ANQGSEA. The CDR3 length is 15 residues. DNA for the CDR3: TGCAGCGTTGGTACAGGGAGCTCTGGGGCCAACGTCCTGACTTTC. Translation: CSVGTGSSGANVLTF.

The chain joins TRBV3-1 (or the pseudogene TRBV3-2) to TRBJ1-2; D is unresolved. V lost 1 base to trimming and J lost 4 bases, with 10 bases between them. The CDR3 extends over 14 amino acids. In germline, CDR1 is LGHDT, CDR2 YNNKEL (reference sequence). The CDR3: CASSQGASSYGYTF. In DNA, the CDR3 is TGTGCCAGCAGCCAAGGGGCATCTTCCTATGGCTACACCTTC.

The rearrangement joins TRBV19 to TRBJ2-7; 9 positions match TRBD1. After removal of 5 bases from V and 4 bases from J, the junction contained 6 bases not matched to a gene. CDR3 length: 14 residues. Germline lookup yields CDR1 LNHDA and CDR2 SQIVND (reference sequence). The CDR3 DNA sequence: TGTGCCAGTAGTCTGGGACAGGGACTTTACGAGCAGTACTTC. This codes for CASSLGQGLYEQYF. The full variable domain, its missing parts supplied by reference TRBV19 and TRBJ2-7, is DGGITQSPKYLFRKEGQNVTLSCEQNLNHDAMYWYRQDPGQGLRLIYYSQIVNDFQKGDIAEGYSVSREKKESFPLTVTSAQKNPTAFYLCASSLGQGLYEQYFGPGTRLTVT.

This clone has just a few counts. The chain has TRBV12-3 or TRBV12-4 and TRBJ2-5; D unclear. V shed 2 bases and J shed 5 bases, with 9 bases lying between them. CDR3 length equals 13 residues. The CDR3 loop is CASSLWLLETQYF. CDR3 DNA: TGTGCCAGCAGTTTATGGCTGTTGGAGACCCAGTACTTC.

The rearrangement joins TRBV6-5 to TRBJ2-1; tentatively, D is TRBD2 (5 bases). V was trimmed by 7 bases and J by 7 bases, leaving 17 bases between them. Germline V gene lookup returns CDR1 MNHEY and CDR2 SVGAGI. The CDR3 is 14 residues long. DNA of the CDR3: TGTGCCAGCACTGGGAGATTCCTCTTGAATGAGCAGTTCTTC. It translates to CASTGRFLLNEQFF.

This clone has more than one count but fewer than ten. The chain employs TRBV27 and TRBJ1-2; D possibly corresponds to TRBD1 (6 bases). Germline assignment: CDR1 MNHEY and CDR2 SMNVEV (reference sequence). Trimming removed 10 bases from V and 8 bases from J, with 20 bases in between. The CDR3 has 13 residues. The CDR3 DNA reads as TGTGCCACCCGATCCACAGGGATAGAGGGCTACACCTTC. Translation: CATRSTGIEGYTF.

The chain employs TRBV30 and TRBJ2-3, with 11 bases matching TRBD2. The CDR3 has 15 amino acids. Losses at the gene ends were 1 base for V and 0 bases for J; bases not matched to a gene: 0. Germline-derived CDR1 and CDR2 are GTSNPN and SVGIG (reference sequence). CDR3 nucleotides: TGTGCCTGGAGTGGACTAGCGGGGAGCACAGATACGCAGTATTTT. Translating gives CAWSGLAGSTDTQYF.

V is TRBV27 and J is TRBJ1-1; 7 bases are shared with TRBD1. The germline V gene has CDR1 MNHEY and CDR2 SMNVEV (reference sequence). V dropped 1 base and J dropped 2; count of bases not matched to a gene: 7. The CDR3 length is 16 residues. CDR3 DNA sequence: TGTGCCAGCAGTTTATTCCCGACAGGGTCCAACACTGAAGCTTTCTTT. Translating it yields CASSLFPTGSNTEAFF.

This clone was seen a handful of times. The CDR3: CASGTGANGYTF. In DNA, the CDR3 is TGTGCCAGCGGGACAGGGGCCAATGGCTACACCTTC. The chain uses TRBV13 and TRBJ1-2; 10 bases are a match to TRBD1. The CDR3 is made up of 12 amino acids. After removal of 8 bases from V and 6 bases from J, the junction contained 3 bases not matched to a gene. Germline V gene sequence: CDR1 PRHDT, CDR2 FYEKMQ (reference sequence).

The chain uses TRBV7-9 and TRBJ1-5, with D perhaps TRBD1 (6 bases). The germline gives CDR1 SEHNR, CDR2 FQNEAQ (reference sequence). Trimming cost V 4 bases and J 4 bases, with 17 bases left between them. The CDR3 is 16 amino acids. In DNA, the CDR3 is TGTGCCAGCAGCTCCCCTGGACAGAACGCTAATCAGCCCCAGCATTTT. Its translation is CASSSPGQNANQPQHF. The full variable domain, its missing parts supplied by reference TRBV7-9 and TRBJ1-5, is DTGVSQNPRHKITKRGQNVTFRCDPISEHNRLYWYRQTLGQGPEFLTYFQNEAQLEKSRLLSDRFSAERPKGSFSTLEIQRTEQGDSAMYLCASSSPGQNANQPQHFGDGTRLSIL.

The chain combines TRBV5-5 with TRBJ2-7; TRBD2 might be the D (5 bases). The V and J ends lost 8 bases and 6 bases respectively, with 15 bases between them. Looked up from germline, CDR1 is SGHKS and CDR2 is YYEKEE (reference sequence). The CDR3 covers 12 residues. This chain's CDR3 is CASEPRGREQYF. As DNA, the CDR3 is TGTGCCAGTGAGCCCCGGGGTCGCGAGCAGTACTTC.

This chain connects TRBV5-4 to TRBJ1-1; 8 bases are shared with TRBD1. Germline assignment: CDR1 SGHNT and CDR2 YYREEE (reference sequence). J was trimmed by 1 base and V by 0 bases; bases with no gene match: 2. The CDR3 totals 15 residues. The CDR3 DNA reads as TGTGCCAGCAGCTTGGGGGGGACAGGGAACACTGAAGCTTTCTTT. Encoded protein: CASSLGGTGNTEAFF.

J is TRBJ2-7 and V is TRBV4-3; D may be TRBD2 (5 bases). Germline V gives CDR1 LGHNA, CDR2 YSLEER. The CDR3 has 13 residues. Trimming cost V 0 bases and J 3 bases, with 6 bases left between them. Here the CDR3 DNA reads TGCGCCAGCAGCCAAGACCGGGACTACGAGCAGTACTTC. Amino acid sequence: CASSQDRDYEQYF.